Below, 26 T cell receptor beta chains from the same sample are listed, as sequenced in a study of resident and recirculating memory T cells in vitiligo. Profiling relied on immunoSEQ multiplex PCR, and the TCRdb table lists in-frame clones only, not all of them. Here the sample spans fewer than 80,000 clones, roughly nine tenths being singletons. Sequencing input: blood. These receptors were taken from a male donor with vitiligo.

The chain joins TRBV28 to TRBJ1-3; D is possibly TRBD1 (6 bases). Trimming took 6 bases from V and 0 from J, leaving 12 bases between them. Germline V gene sequence: CDR1 MDHEN, CDR2 SYDVKM. There are 15 residues in the CDR3. CDR3 residues: CASSHGTTSGNTIYF. CDR3 nucleotide sequence: TGTGCCAGCAGCCACGGGACAACCTCTGGAAACACCATATATTTT. The variable domain in full, with the rest retrieved from reference TRBV28 and TRBJ1-3, is DVKVTQSSRYLVKRTGEKVFLECVQDMDHENMFWYRQDPGLGLRLIYFSYDVKMKEKGDIPEGYSVSREKKERFSLILESASTNQTSMYLCASSHGTTSGNTIYFGEGSWLTVV.

In its sample, this clone was seen once. The chain is built from TRBV29-1 and TRBJ1-2, with TRBD1 as a possible D gene (5 bases). V lost 4 bases, J lost 4 bases, and 10 bases lay in between. CDR3 size: 12 residues. CDR1 and CDR2 from the germline V gene are SQVTM and ANQGSEA. CDR3 residues: CSVGRAGYGYTF. DNA of the CDR3: TGCAGCGTTGGCAGGGCAGGCTATGGCTACACCTTC.

The chain has TRBV27 and TRBJ1-2; D possibly corresponds to TRBD1 (5 bases). V was pared by 5 bases and J by 8 bases, with 18 bases between. The CDR3 contains 14 residues. Germline values: CDR1 MNHEY, CDR2 SMNVEV (reference sequence). The CDR3 region has the DNA TGTGCCAGCAGTACCCTTCCGGCGGGGGAGGGCTACACCTTC. Amino acid sequence: CASSTLPAGEGYTF.

The V gene is TRBV7-9, the J gene TRBJ1-3; 8 bases are shared with TRBD1. The CDR3 has 14 residues. The germline gives CDR1 SEHNR, CDR2 FQNEAQ (reference sequence). The J segment lost 1 base and the V segment lost 11 bases, leaving 7 bases of the junction unmatched. CDR3 sequence reads: CASRTGGSGNTIYF. DNA of the CDR3: TGTGCCTCCCGTACAGGGGGGTCTGGAAACACCATATATTTT.

This clone was recorded once. This chain uses TRBV7-2 with TRBJ1-5; D not certain. The CDR3 has 13 amino acids. V dropped 6 bases and J dropped 1 base, with 7 bases sitting between them. The germline V gene encodes CDR1 SGHTA and CDR2 FQGNSA. Here the CDR3 DNA reads TGTGCCAGCAGATCACGGAGCAATCAGCCCCAGCATTTT. Protein: CASRSRSNQPQHF.

V and J are TRBV28 and TRBJ1-5; 7 nucleotides agree with TRBD1. The CDR3 length is 15 residues. V lost 5 bases and J lost 4; bases outside the gene matches: 8. Germline-derived CDR1 and CDR2 are MDHEN and SYDVKM. CDR3 nucleotides: TGTGCCAGCAGTCACCCGACAGGGAGGAATCAGCCCCAGCATTTT. It specifies CASSHPTGRNQPQHF.

The gene calls are TRBV9 and TRBJ2-5, with D possibly TRBD2 on 5 matching bases. Trimming shortened V by 0 bases and J by 5 bases, and 8 bases separated the two germline ends. CDR1 and CDR2 from the germline V gene are SGDLS and YYNGEE. This CDR3 contains 13 residues. The CDR3 protein is CASSVGGLETQYF. In nucleotides, the CDR3 is TGTGCCAGCAGCGTAGGCGGGCTGGAGACCCAGTACTTC.

The rearrangement joins TRBV5-1 to TRBJ2-7; 8 nucleotides line up with TRBD2. The V gene's germline CDR1 is SGHRS and CDR2 YFSETQ. CDR3 length: 14 residues. Trimming at V came to 4 bases and at J to 3 bases, leaving 6 bases not matched to a gene. The DNA for the CDR3 is TGCGCCAGCAGCATCGGGACTAGTAACTACGAGCAGTACTTC. Protein: CASSIGTSNYEQYF.

This chain links TRBV9 with TRBJ2-2, with 8 bases lining up with TRBD2. The CDR3 totals 16 residues. Germline assignment: CDR1 SGDLS and CDR2 YYNGEE. The J segment lost 5 bases and the V segment lost 2 bases, leaving 8 bases of the junction unmatched. The CDR3 DNA follows: TGTGCCAGCAGCGTTGCCGGGACTAGACTTACCGGGGAGCTGTTTTTT. Translating gives CASSVAGTRLTGELFF.

The gene calls are TRBV18 and TRBJ1-1; no clear D gene. The CDR3 is 15 amino acids. Germline assignment: CDR1 KGHSH and CDR2 LQKENI. V lost 0 bases to trimming and J lost 0 bases, with 8 bases between them. CDR3 loop: CASSPPTRMNTEAFF. CDR3 bases: TGTGCCAGCTCACCACCGACAAGGATGAACACTGAAGCTTTCTTT.

This rearrangement joins TRBV6-5 to TRBJ2-7, with a tentative D call TRBD1 (6 bases). Germline-derived CDR1 and CDR2 are MNHEY and SVGAGI. V gave up 6 bases and J gave up 3 bases, with 12 bases separating them. CDR3 length equals 13 residues. CDR3 in DNA: TGTGCCAGCAGGGACAGTGACGGCTACGAGCAGTACTTC. Its translation: CASRDSDGYEQYF.

The chain recombines TRBV2 with TRBJ1-5; D unclear. V was clipped by 2 bases and J by 0 bases, with 5 bases between them. Looked up from germline, CDR1 is SNHLY and CDR2 is FYNNEI. The CDR3 contains 14 residues. Written as DNA, the CDR3 is TGTGCCAGCAGTGAAACAGATAGCAATCAGCCCCAGCATTTT. Encoded protein: CASSETDSNQPQHF.

This chain joins TRBV7-3 and TRBJ1-6; D might be TRBD1 (5 bases). Germline assignment: CDR1 SGHTA and CDR2 FQGTGA. The CDR3 extends over 14 amino acids. Deletions cut 3 bases from V and 8 bases from J, with 11 bases between. The CDR3 bases are TGTGCCAGCAGCTTGGGGGGAGGGGATTCACCCCTCCACTTT. Its translation: CASSLGGGDSPLHF.

This clone was counted once. This chain uses TRBV11-2 with TRBJ2-7, with 9 bases matching TRBD1. With 4 bases clipped from V and 0 bases from J, the junction kept 7 bases outside the gene matches. The CDR3 runs 16 residues. Germline CDR1 SGHAT, CDR2 FQNNGV. The CDR3 reads CASSSWTGAISYEQYF. The CDR3 nucleotides are TGTGCCAGCAGCTCGTGGACAGGGGCTATCTCCTACGAGCAGTACTTC.

The genes are TRBV5-1 and TRBJ2-6; 7 nucleotides align to TRBD1. From germline, CDR1 is SGHRS and CDR2 YFSETQ. V was clipped by 3 bases and J by 10 bases; unmatched bases: 13. This CDR3 contains 16 residues. The CDR3 bases are TGCGCCAGCAGCTCGAATATTGCAGGGGGAGTAAACGTCCTGACTTTC. Translation: CASSSNIAGGVNVLTF.

The CDR3, as DNA: TGTGCCAGCAGCCAAGAGGGGGGACAGGCGACCACAGATACGCAGTATTTT. Protein product: CASSQEGGQATTDTQYF. This chain links TRBV4-2 with TRBJ2-3; TRBD1 matches at 8 bases. The CDR3 is 17 residues long. J was trimmed by 2 bases and V by 0 bases; bases with no gene match: 7. CDR1 is LGHNA and CDR2 is YNFKEQ in the germline V gene.

The chain couples TRBV10-3 to TRBJ2-7; 9 nucleotides match TRBD2. Germline CDR1 is ENHRY and CDR2 is SYGVKD. Germline trimming cut 6 bases from V and 5 bases from J; bases unmatched to any gene: 2. The CDR3 contains 12 residues. CDR3 loop: CAIRRGGDEQYF. The CDR3 coding sequence is TGTGCCATCAGGCGCGGGGGGGACGAGCAGTACTTC.

The chain couples TRBV19 to TRBJ1-6, with 7 bases identical to TRBD1. CDR1 is LNHDA, CDR2 SQIVND, per germline (reference sequence). V shed 8 bases and J 6 bases; nucleotides not matched to a gene: 10. This CDR3 comprises 15 residues. CDR3 nucleotide sequence: TGTGCCAGTGGACCGTATGACAGGGCTAATTCACCCCTCCACTTT. This sequence encodes CASGPYDRANSPLHF. The whole variable domain, filled in from reference TRBV19 and TRBJ1-6, reads DGGITQSPKYLFRKEGQNVTLSCEQNLNHDAMYWYRQDPGQGLRLIYYSQIVNDFQKGDIAEGYSVSREKKESFPLTVTSAQKNPTAFYLCASGPYDRANSPLHFGNGTRLTVT.

The count of this clone is one. This rearrangement joins TRBV25-1 to TRBJ1-4; 11 bases map to TRBD1. The J segment lost 8 bases and the V segment lost 6 bases, leaving 8 bases of the junction unmatched. The CDR3 length is 15 residues. Germline V CDR1 and CDR2: MGHDK, SYGVNS. This CDR3 reads CASSDPGQGEEKLFF. The CDR3 DNA reads as TGTGCCAGCAGCGACCCGGGACAGGGGGAGGAAAAACTGTTTTTT.

This clone has a single count. This chain connects TRBV7-6 to TRBJ2-1, with TRBD1 as a possible D gene (7 bases). Germline-derived CDR1 and CDR2 are SGHVS and FNYEAQ. Trimming pared 5 bases from V and 2 bases from J, leaving 13 bases between. The CDR3 covers 15 residues. CDR3 coding DNA: TGTGCCAGCAGCCCCGACAGGGAGGCCTACAATGAGCAGTTCTTC. It translates to CASSPDREAYNEQFF. Full variable domain (outside the CDR3, taken from reference TRBV7-6 and TRBJ2-1): GAGVSQSPRYKVTKRGQDVALRCDPISGHVSLYWYRQALGQGPEFLTYFNYEAQQDKSGLPNDRFSAERPEGSISTLTIQRTEQRDSAMYRCASSPDREAYNEQFFGPGTRLTVL.

The gene calls are TRBV2 and TRBJ1-6, with a weak D call TRBD1 (5 bases). V was clipped by 3 bases and J by 7 bases, with 13 bases between them. Germline V gene sequence: CDR1 SNHLY, CDR2 FYNNEI. This CDR3 has 15 residues. This CDR3 reads CASSDSTGANSPLHF. CDR3 nucleotide sequence: TGTGCCAGCAGTGACTCTACAGGAGCAAATTCACCCCTCCACTTT.

The genes are TRBV30 and TRBJ2-3, with D perhaps TRBD1 (7 bases). Germline CDR1 is GTSNPN and CDR2 is SVGIG (reference sequence). CDR3 length: 14 residues. The V end lost 2 bases, the J end lost 4 bases, and 13 bases lay between the germline ends. The CDR3 is CAWSRTGGADTQYF. Written as DNA, the CDR3 is TGTGCCTGGAGTCGGACAGGAGGGGCAGATACGCAGTATTTT.

This clone showed up just once. This chain links TRBV27 with TRBJ2-5; tentatively, D is TRBD2 (6 bases). Trimming removed 6 bases at V and 5 bases at J, with 22 bases between. Germline values: CDR1 MNHEY, CDR2 SMNVEV (reference sequence). This CDR3 is 16 amino acids long. CDR3 DNA: TGTGCCAGCAGGCCCATGGCGGGGCGGCACCTCGAGACCCAGTACTTC. It yields the protein CASRPMAGRHLETQYF.

This chain joins TRBV5-1 and TRBJ2-7, with D perhaps TRBD2 (5 bases). V lost 1 base to trimming and J lost 2 bases, with 10 bases between them. The CDR3 sequence is 14 residues long. Per germline, CDR1 SGHRS and CDR2 YFSETQ. The CDR3 sequence is CASSLSSGTYEQYF. CDR3 sequence (DNA): TGCGCCAGCAGCTTGTCATCGGGAACCTACGAGCAGTACTTC.

J is TRBJ2-2 and V is TRBV4-3; D is perhaps TRBD1 (6 bases). The CDR3 totals 17 residues. Trimming removed 0 bases at V and 1 base at J, with 12 bases between. The germline gives CDR1 LGHNA, CDR2 YSLEER. CDR3 residues: CASSQELGTLNTGELFF. The CDR3, as DNA: TGCGCCAGCAGCCAAGAATTGGGGACACTGAACACCGGGGAGCTGTTTTTT.

The chain carries TRBV6-1 and TRBJ1-5; D gene uncertain. From germline, CDR1 is MNHNS and CDR2 SASEGT. V lost 1 base and J 3 bases, leaving 7 bases between the germline ends. This CDR3 is 14 amino acids long. The CDR3 protein is CASSEGEPNQPQHF. Here the CDR3 DNA reads TGTGCCAGCAGTGAAGGTGAGCCCAATCAGCCCCAGCATTTT.